One and the same sample provided the 8 T cell receptor beta chains below, sequenced in a study of Graves' ophthalmopathy and Graves' hyperthyroidism. The authors amplified TCR beta CDR3 regions, and they did so from RNA transcripts for repertoire sequencing. Following a first-round RT-PCR that used HTBI primers, a second-round multiplex PCR was carried out. TCRdb independently ran MiXCR on the multiplex PCR reads; one entry per CDR3 protein. The sample consists of 350,000 to 450,000 distinct CDR3 sequences, 20% to 25% of them appearing once. The sample comprised peripheral blood. These receptors all come from a woman in her late teens or twenties with stable Graves' hyperthyroidism.

This clonotype was seen ten or more times. A read error is likely, as this CDR3 ends without the conserved phenylalanine or tryptophan. The DNA is omitted, as the CDR3 cannot be located on it reliably, and the CDR3 follows TCRdb's listing. V and J are TRBV6-1 and TRBJ2-5. The length of the CDR3 is 11 amino acids, counting both ends. Germline V gene sequence: CDR1 MNHNS, CDR2 SASEGT. The CDR3: CASTLSGTLNV.

This clonotype has at least ten counts. This CDR3 reads CASSGLSGLNYGYTF. The DNA for the CDR3 is TGTGCCAGTAGTGGGCTTTCGGGACTAAACTATGGCTACACCTTC. This chain joins TRBV19 and TRBJ1-2; the D gene is possibly TRBD1 (5 bases). The V end was cut by 5 bases, the J end by 2 bases, with 15 bases between. Per the germline V gene, CDR1 is LNHDA and CDR2 is SQIVND (reference sequence). The CDR3 extends over 15 amino acids.

This clonotype was picked up many times. The chain combines TRBV6-5 with TRBJ1-5; perhaps TRBD1 as D (5 bases). The germline CDR1 and CDR2 sequences are MNHEY and SVGAGI. This CDR3 is built from 15 residues. Trimming left V 4 bases short and J 0 bases short, with 10 bases between. Here the CDR3 DNA reads TGTGCCAGCAGTTCGGGACGGTTTAGCAATCAGCCCCAGCATTTT. This sequence encodes CASSSGRFSNQPQHF.

In its sample, this clonotype was seen many times. The rearrangement links TRBV12-3 or TRBV12-4 to TRBJ2-1; TRBD1 matches 10 bases. This CDR3 region has 15 residues. The trim removed 6 bases at V and 3 bases at J, leaving 5 bases unmatched. For the CDR3, the DNA is TGTGCCAGCAGCGCGGACAGGGGGGTCTACAATGAGCAGTTCTTC. Translating it yields CASSADRGVYNEQFF.

This clonotype turned up a few times. CDR3 region: CATQDSRPPYEQYF. The CDR3 DNA is TGTGCCACCCAGGACAGCCGGCCCCCCTACGAGCAGTACTTC. This chain joins TRBV24-1 and TRBJ2-7, with D possibly matching TRBD1 (6 bases). CDR1 and CDR2 from the germline V gene are KGHDR and SFDVKD. Trimming removed 9 bases at V and 2 bases at J, with 16 bases between. This CDR3 has 14 amino acids.

Ten or more counts support this clonotype. The CDR3 region is CASSLDGGGNTEAFF. The CDR3 bases are TGCGCCAGCAGCTTGGATGGGGGAGGGAACACTGAAGCTTTCTTT. The chain employs TRBV5-1 and TRBJ1-1; possibly TRBD1 for D (5 bases). The CDR3 runs to 15 residues. CDR1 and CDR2 (germline): SGHRS, YFSETQ. V lost 0 bases to trimming and J lost 1 base, with 10 bases between them. Full variable domain (missing parts from reference TRBV5-1 and TRBJ1-1): KAGVTQTPRYLIKTRGQQVTLSCSPISGHRSVSWYQQTPGQGLQFLFEYFSETQRNKGNFPGRFSGRQFSNSRSEMNVSTLELGDSALYLCASSLDGGGNTEAFFGQGTRLTVV.

This rearrangement joins TRBV20-1 to TRBJ2-7; TRBD1 matches at 10 bases. V lost 6 bases to trimming and J lost 3 bases; unmatched junction nucleotides: 8. The CDR3 covers 14 residues. The germline gives CDR1 DFQATT, CDR2 SNEGSKA (reference sequence). The CDR3 sequence is CSAPSGTGDYEQYF. The CDR3 DNA follows: TGCAGTGCGCCCTCCGGGACAGGGGACTACGAGCAGTACTTC.

This clonotype was found many times. The chain links TRBV7-2 to TRBJ1-1, with TRBD1 identical over 10 bases. Germline CDR1 reads SGHTA; CDR2 reads FQGNSA. The V segment lost 5 bases and the J segment 8 bases; nucleotides outside the gene matches: 5. This CDR3 region has 13 residues. The CDR3 loop is CASSEDRGREAFF. CDR3 sequence (DNA): TGTGCCAGCAGCGAAGACAGGGGGCGGGAAGCTTTCTTT.